Each of the 32 T cell receptor beta chains below was sequenced from the same sample in a study of early T cells in non-severe SARS-CoV-2 infection. Using its own MiXCR run on the 5' RACE reads, TCRdb lists one record per CDR3 protein. The sample contains about 15,000 distinct CDR3 sequences, 4.5% to 6% of which appear only once. Specimen: whole blood, collected at baseline. The origin of the receptors is an adult who was a healthcare worker with PCR-confirmed SARS-CoV-2 infection or an uninfected control (not recorded which).

The sample holds a few counts of this clonotype. The chain carries TRBV6-1 and TRBJ2-7, with TRBD1 matching over 7 bases. Germline V gene sequence: CDR1 MNHNS, CDR2 SASEGT. This CDR3 contains 14 residues. V lost 4 bases, J lost 4 bases, and 7 bases stayed unmatched. This chain's CDR3 is CASSVTGSQYEQYF. In nucleotides, the CDR3 is TGTGCCAGCAGTGTGACAGGGTCTCAGTACGAGCAGTACTTC.

This clonotype counts as medium-sized (0.01 to 0.1%). The CDR3 nucleotides are TGTGCCAGCAGCCGGGGGGACGTAGGCACTAGCGGCACAGATACGCAGTATTTT. Translation gives CASSRGDVGTSGTDTQYF. This chain uses TRBV4-2 with TRBJ2-3; the match to TRBD2 covers 7 bases. The V segment lost 4 bases and the J segment 1 base; nucleotides outside the gene matches: 14. This CDR3 spans 18 amino acids. From germline, CDR1 is LGHNA and CDR2 YNFKEQ.

This clonotype was observed at least ten times. The rearrangement joins TRBV7-6 to TRBJ1-6; 9 nucleotides line up with TRBD1. Germline-derived CDR1 and CDR2 are SGHVS and FNYEAQ. This CDR3 region has 14 residues. V dropped 5 bases and J dropped 9; count of bases not matched to a gene: 5. As DNA, the CDR3 is TGTGCCAGCAGCCCGGACAGGGGCAGTTCACCCCTCCACTTT. This encodes CASSPDRGSSPLHF.

This clonotype ranks as medium-sized. The rearrangement links TRBV6-5 to TRBJ2-3; the D gene is possibly TRBD2 (6 bases). The CDR3 runs to 15 residues. The V end lost 4 bases, the J end lost 3 bases, and 14 bases lay between the germline ends. The germline gives CDR1 MNHEY, CDR2 SVGAGI. In DNA, the CDR3 is TGTGCCAGCAGTTGGCGGGGCCTGAAGACAGATACGCAGTATTTT. It translates to CASSWRGLKTDTQYF.

This clonotype was recorded many times. J is TRBJ2-5 and V is TRBV6-2 or TRBV6-3, with D uncertain. Germline-derived CDR1 and CDR2 are MNHEY and SVGEGT. V was pared by 8 bases and J by 4 bases, with 11 bases between. CDR3 length: 12 residues. CDR3 residues: CASFNPSETQYF. For the CDR3, the DNA is TGTGCCAGCTTTAACCCCTCAGAGACCCAGTACTTC.

This clonotype was observed at least ten times. This rearrangement joins TRBV7-7 to TRBJ1-4; D is unresolved. This CDR3 contains 13 residues. The V end was cut by 4 bases, the J end by 5 bases, with 8 bases between. From germline, CDR1 is SSHAT and CDR2 FNYEAQ (reference sequence). For the CDR3, the DNA is TGTGCCAGCAGCTCCCGAGTCAATGAAAAACTGTTTTTT. It specifies CASSSRVNEKLFF.

This clonotype was recorded at least ten times. The junction and the germline gene differ at one end; a read error may be behind it. The chain is built from TRBV20-1 and TRBJ2-1; D is tentatively TRBD1 or TRBD2 (5 bases each). The CDR3 runs 17 residues. The V gene's germline CDR1 is DFQATT and CDR2 SNEGSKA (reference sequence). The CDR3 loop is CSARAAGANFNTNEQFF. CDR3 nucleotide sequence: TGCAGTGCCAGAGCGGCTGGGGCCAATTTTAATACGAATGAGCAGTTCTTC.

There are many counts of this clonotype. V and J are TRBV20-1 and TRBJ1-1; TRBD1 is a possible D gene (6 bases). Deletions cut 6 bases from V and 5 bases from J, with 25 bases between. The CDR3 consists of 16 residues. Germline CDR1 reads DFQATT; CDR2 reads SNEGSKA (reference sequence). The CDR3 region is CSAQQYGGGRGTEAFF. In nucleotides, the CDR3 is TGCAGTGCCCAACAATACGGCGGGGGGCGAGGAACTGAAGCTTTCTTT.

The rearrangement links TRBV9 to TRBJ2-6; no clear D gene. The CDR3 loop spans 17 amino acids. Trimming stripped 0 bases from V and 0 bases from J, with 10 bases between. CDR1 and CDR2 (germline): SGDLS, YYNGEE. The CDR3 is CASSVGWRLSGANVLTF. The CDR3 bases are TGTGCCAGCAGCGTAGGGTGGAGACTCTCTGGGGCCAACGTCCTGACTTTC.

This clonotype was recorded at least ten times. The gene calls are TRBV5-1 and TRBJ2-7, with 9 nucleotides matching TRBD2. The CDR3 totals 15 residues. CDR1 is SGHRS, CDR2 YFSETQ, per germline. V shed 4 bases and J 6 bases; nucleotides not matched to a gene: 11. The CDR3 sequence: CASSPSGGLNGEQYF. CDR3 in DNA: TGCGCCAGCAGCCCGAGCGGGGGGCTCAACGGCGAGCAGTACTTC.

The table lists this clonotype with many counts. In DNA form, the CDR3 reads TGCAGTGCTAGGCCCACAGGGGGAGAGACCCAGTACTTC. Protein sequence: CSARPTGGETQYF. The V and J genes are TRBV20-1 and TRBJ2-5, with 8 bases aligning to TRBD1. The CDR3 extends over 13 amino acids. Trimming removed 3 bases from V and 4 bases from J; junction bases left unmatched: 4. From germline, CDR1 is DFQATT and CDR2 SNEGSKA (reference sequence).

This clonotype was picked up many times. The rearrangement uses TRBV19 and TRBJ1-2; D not resolved. The germline V gene has CDR1 LNHDA and CDR2 SQIVND (reference sequence). This CDR3 comprises 16 residues. V shed 5 bases and J shed 1 base, with 17 bases lying between them. CDR3 nucleotide sequence: TGTGCCAGTAGTTCCCCAGGACGCCCGAGTAACTATGGCTACACCTTC. This sequence encodes CASSSPGRPSNYGYTF.

The J gene is TRBJ1-4, the V gene TRBV10-2, with TRBD1 matching over 10 bases. The junction had 3 bases not matched to a gene; V was cut back by 8 bases and J by 6 bases. The length of the CDR3 is 13 residues. Germline-derived CDR1 and CDR2 are WSHSY and SAAADI. CDR3 amino acids: CASRDRGYEKLFF. The CDR3 nucleotides read TGCGCCAGCCGGGACAGGGGATATGAAAAACTGTTTTTT.

This clonotype was recorded many times. The chain couples TRBV6-2 or TRBV6-3 to TRBJ2-5; D is perhaps TRBD2 (5 bases). The germline V and J ends were trimmed by 2 bases and 5 bases, with 12 bases remaining between them. The CDR3 is 14 amino acids. CDR1 is MNHEY and CDR2 is SVGEGT in the germline V gene. The CDR3 is CASSYRWPGETQYF. Written as DNA, the CDR3 is TGTGCCAGCAGTTACAGGTGGCCGGGGGAGACCCAGTACTTC.

The rearrangement joins TRBV29-1 to TRBJ2-2; 9 bases map to TRBD1. CDR1 is SQVTM, CDR2 ANQGSEA, per germline. This CDR3 comprises 14 residues. V was pared by 6 bases and J by 0 bases, with 2 bases of the junction left unmatched. CDR3: CSVGDRANTGELFF. CDR3 nucleotide sequence: TGCAGCGTCGGGGACAGGGCGAACACCGGGGAGCTGTTTTTT.

This clonotype was counted many times. The rearrangement uses TRBV20-1 and TRBJ1-2, with D unresolved. The CDR3 is 12 residues long. Looked up from germline, CDR1 is DFQATT and CDR2 is SNEGSKA (reference sequence). V was cut by 6 bases and J by 3 bases, with 11 bases left in between. CDR3 coding DNA: TGCAGTGCCCCGAGATCGGACTATGGCTACACCTTC. As protein: CSAPRSDYGYTF.

This chain links TRBV5-6 with TRBJ2-3, with 7 bases fitting TRBD2. Germline-derived CDR1 and CDR2 are SGHDT and YYEEEE. The J segment lost 4 bases and the V segment lost 3 bases, leaving 8 bases of the junction unmatched. The CDR3 covers 15 residues. CDR3 sequence (DNA): TGTGCCAGCAGCTCGGGGGGTCACGGCGCAGATACGCAGTATTTT. Translated, it gives CASSSGGHGADTQYF.

Ten or more counts support this clonotype. The chain links TRBV29-1 to TRBJ1-1; D uncertain. V was trimmed by 2 bases and J by 3 bases, leaving 7 bases between them. The CDR3 covers 12 residues. Per the germline V gene, CDR1 is SQVTM and CDR2 is ANQGSEA. The CDR3, as DNA: TGCAGCGTTGAACTTTTGGACACTGAAGCTTTCTTT. This codes for CSVELLDTEAFF.

This clonotype was observed many times. The chain has TRBV2 and TRBJ2-7, with D possibly matching TRBD1 (5 bases). Trimming pared 2 bases from V and 2 bases from J, leaving 7 bases between. This CDR3 is built from 13 residues. Germline CDR1 SNHLY, CDR2 FYNNEI. The CDR3 DNA reads TGTGCCAGCAGTGAACCCAGGGCCTACGAGCAGTACTTC. Its translation is CASSEPRAYEQYF.

The table lists this clonotype with many counts. The chain recombines TRBV6-5 with TRBJ1-4, with D hard to call. Per the germline V gene, CDR1 is MNHEY and CDR2 is SVGAGI. The CDR3 spans 15 residues. V lost 0 bases and J lost 4, with 9 bases in between. The CDR3 is CASSYSSGNNEKLFF. In DNA form, the CDR3 reads TGTGCCAGCAGTTACTCGTCCGGGAATAATGAAAAACTGTTTTTT.

Many counts were recorded for this clonotype. CDR3 bases: TGTGCCAGCAGTCGAAGCGGGACAGGGGTGCTTAGCAATCAGCCCCAGCATTTT. This codes for CASSRSGTGVLSNQPQHF. The rearrangement uses TRBV6-5 and TRBJ1-5; 10 bases fit TRBD1. The V and J ends lost 5 bases and 0 bases, in that order; junction bases with no gene match: 10. This CDR3 comprises 18 residues. Per germline, CDR1 MNHEY and CDR2 SVGAGI.

This clonotype was counted only a few times. This chain connects TRBV7-9 to TRBJ1-1; TRBD1 aligns across 7 bases. The CDR3 runs to 17 residues. Losses at the gene ends were 1 base for V and 0 bases for J; bases not matched to a gene: 8. The germline CDR1 and CDR2 sequences are SEHNR and FQNEAQ (reference sequence). The DNA for the CDR3 is TGTGCCAGCAGCTTAGTAGAGGGGGCATCAGTGAACACTGAAGCTTTCTTT. Protein sequence: CASSLVEGASVNTEAFF.

In this sample, this clonotype turned up many times. The chain carries TRBV12-3 or TRBV12-4 and TRBJ1-2; D call uncertain. The V end lost 3 bases, the J end lost 6 bases, and 17 bases lay between the germline ends. The CDR3 is made up of 15 amino acids. For the CDR3, the DNA is TGTGCCAGCAGTTTTGGGCTCCCTGAACGGAATGGCTACACCTTC. It codes for CASSFGLPERNGYTF.

This clonotype was recorded many times. This chain joins TRBV18 and TRBJ2-7; D call uncertain. CDR1 and CDR2 (germline): KGHSH, LQKENI. The CDR3 totals 16 residues. The V end lost 1 base, the J end lost 6 bases, and 19 bases lay between the germline ends. The CDR3 reads CASSPRTAVMRREQYF. In DNA, the CDR3 is TGTGCCAGCTCACCACGGACGGCCGTGATGCGGCGCGAGCAGTACTTC.

This clonotype is labeled medium-sized (0.01 to 0.1%). The rearrangement links TRBV6-5 to TRBJ2-1, with 8 bases matching TRBD2. The V gene end was trimmed by 6 bases and the J gene end by 5 bases; junction bases not matched to a gene: 9. This CDR3 region has 15 residues. CDR1 and CDR2 from the germline V gene are MNHEY and SVGAGI. The CDR3 coding sequence is TGTGCCAGCAGCCGCGGGGGGCTCATTAACAATGAGCAGTTCTTC. It specifies CASSRGGLINNEQFF.

By frequency in the sample, this clonotype is medium-sized. V and J are TRBV19 and TRBJ2-5; D is undetermined. Germline V gives CDR1 LNHDA, CDR2 SQIVND (reference sequence). V gave up 5 bases and J gave up 2 bases, with 12 bases separating them. The CDR3 is made up of 14 amino acids. CDR3 coding DNA: TGTGCCAGTAGTGGGCCACTGCGGCAAGAGACCCAGTACTTC. Translation: CASSGPLRQETQYF. The whole variable domain, filled in from reference TRBV19 and TRBJ2-5, reads DGGITQSPKYLFRKEGQNVTLSCEQNLNHDAMYWYRQDPGQGLRLIYYSQIVNDFQKGDIAEGYSVSREKKESFPLTVTSAQKNPTAFYLCASSGPLRQETQYFGPGTRLLVL.

In its sample, this clonotype was seen many times. This chain connects TRBV5-1 to TRBJ2-1; TRBD2 matches at 11 bases. This CDR3 is 15 amino acids long. CDR1 and CDR2 from the germline V gene are SGHRS and YFSETQ. V shed 4 bases, J shed 5 bases, and the junction held 5 bases outside the gene matches. The CDR3 region has the DNA TGCGCCAGCAGCCGGCTTAGCGGGGGGGACAATGAGCAGTTCTTC. As protein: CASSRLSGGDNEQFF.

The chain combines TRBV3-1 with TRBJ2-2; tentatively, D is TRBD1 or TRBD2 (5 bases each). Trimming left V 6 bases short and J 6 bases short, with 17 bases between. This CDR3 has 15 residues. Germline V lookup: CDR1 LGHDT, CDR2 YNNKEL (reference sequence). CDR3 loop: CASRRGAGGAGELFF. The CDR3 region has the DNA TGTGCCAGCAGACGAGGGGCAGGCGGTGCCGGGGAGCTGTTTTTT.

This clonotype was observed many times. V usage is TRBV9 and J usage is TRBJ1-4; 9 nucleotides align to TRBD1. The CDR3 has 20 residues. The J segment lost 0 bases and the V segment lost 3 bases, leaving 15 bases of the junction unmatched. Germline V CDR1 and CDR2: SGDLS, YYNGEE. The CDR3, as DNA: TGTGCCAGCAGCGGAACCTTCGCGGGACAGGGAATAGCAACTAATGAAAAACTGTTTTTT. It yields the protein CASSGTFAGQGIATNEKLFF. Variable domain in full (rest from reference TRBV9 and TRBJ1-4): DSGVTQTPKHLITATGQRVTLRCSPRSGDLSVYWYQQSLDQGLQFLIQYYNGEERAKGNILERFSAQQFPDLHSELNLSSLELGDSALYFCASSGTFAGQGIATNEKLFFGSGTQLSVL.

This clonotype is medium-sized. V and J are TRBV6-1 and TRBJ1-5; possible D gene TRBD1, 5 bases. The germline gives CDR1 MNHNS, CDR2 SASEGT. This CDR3 region has 13 residues. V shed 9 bases and J shed 4 bases, with 13 bases lying between them. CDR3 nucleotides: TGTGCCAGTGGCAGGGTGGAAAATCAGCCCCAGCATTTT. Encoded protein: CASGRVENQPQHF.

This clonotype is medium-sized. The chain uses TRBV10-3 and TRBJ1-1; the D is unclear. V gave up 0 bases and J gave up 6 bases, with 11 bases separating them. Germline CDR1 and CDR2: ENHRY and SYGVKD. The CDR3 extends over 14 amino acids. CDR3 nucleotides: TGTGCCATCAGTGAGTCCGAAGAATTCGCTGAAGCTTTCTTT. This codes for CAISESEEFAEAFF.

A remark on this clonotype: At one of its ends the junction is not consistent with the germline gene, which may arise from a read error. V is TRBV7-2 and J is TRBJ2-2; D assignment may be TRBD1 or TRBD2 (7 bases each). CDR3 length: 15 amino acids. The germline V gene has CDR1 SGHTA and CDR2 FQGNSA. CDR3 sequence: CVSSLRQGGTGELFF. The CDR3 nucleotides are TGTGTCAGCAGCCTCAGACAGGGAGGGACCGGGGAGCTGTTTTTT.